This T cell receptor beta chain was observed in a study of CD8 T cells in Susac syndrome (dated 2019 in TCRdb). About the study as a whole: Whether CD8+ T cell activation and differentiation in Susac syndrome was antigen driven was tested using repertoire sequencing. Clonality of the CD8+ T cell repertoire was compared between more than 9 healthy donors, around 14 Susac syndrome patients and under 16 multiple sclerosis patients.

This clonotype showed up just once. No antigen is known for it. The sample holds no much larger clone one base away, and base qualities are not on file. One read provides weak support. Peripheral blood CD8+ and CD4+ T cells from healthy donors, Susac syndrome patients and multiple sclerosis patients were profiled using high-throughput TCR beta sequencing. Treatment-naive patients with stable or active relapsing-remitting disease fulfilling revised McDonald criteria were used as multiple sclerosis controls. Bulk CD8+ and CD4+ T cells were purified magnetically by negative isolation, whereas CD8+ TEMRA cells were enriched by FACS. Blood was drawn into EDTA tubes, processed within 24 hours, and PBMCs were isolated by density gradient centrifugation. PBMCs intended for TCR sequencing were cryopreserved in liquid nitrogen and thawed later in a water bath at 37 degrees C. Purity of sorted or isolated CD4+, CD8+ and CD8+ TEMRA cells was at least 90%.

The research as a whole found: The study acknowledged that relatively few individuals were included in the TCR sequencing and HLA analysis.

RNA was extracted with the RNeasy kit and roughly 0.45 to 1 ug was reverse transcribed using random hexamers. The immunoSEQ multiplex PCR assay, which covers 54 Vbeta and 13 Jbeta segments, was used to amplify TCR beta CDR3 regions. PCR amplification bias was corrected using a synthetic template baseline for primer optimization and computational correction. The authors' analysis ran thus. Reads were annotated to V, D and J genes per IMGT and analyzed with immunoSEQ Analyzer, keeping only productive sequences. Clonality was calculated as one minus the Shannon entropy normalized by log2 of the number of productive unique sequences. For each patient and control, public and private clones were evaluated among the 100 most prevalent clones. Susac-specific clones were defined as absent from healthy and MS cohorts, about 1,100 published viral clones and other ImmuneACCESS disease sequences. TCRdb itself trimmed the public reads at Q25 with fastp, ran MiXCR and retained productive beta chains. Records with the same CDR3 protein are collapsed into one entry carrying the most frequent genes and DNA. TCRdb's processing, not the authors', yielded these V and J calls. In this sample the table shows fewer than 350,000 distinct CDR3 sequences, 85% of which occur a single time. The ten biggest clones cover approximately 0.2% of the sample.

The sample taken for sequencing was CD8+ T cells from PBMCs. This receptor was taken from a human donor with multiple sclerosis.

The DNA reads TGTGCCAGCAGTGAAAAGAGGGTAGCGGGAGGGTCAGATACGCAGTATTTT. Its translation is CASSEKRVAGGSDTQYF. The chain is assembled from TRBV25-1 and TRBJ2-3; TRBD2 aligns with 11 central bases. Trimming takes 2 bases off V and 4 bases off J; junction bases not matched to a gene: 8. From a lookup of the germline V gene, CDR1 and CDR2 are MGHDK and SYGVNS. The CDR3 runs 17 residues from the cysteine to the phenylalanine. Just CDR3 DNA is preserved here, 51 bases in frame from base 1.